The rows below give T cell receptor beta chains drawn from one sample of a study of patients and donors after allogeneic stem cell transplantation. TCRdb fed the RT-PCR reads into MiXCR, producing one record per CDR3 protein. This table has about a million distinct CDR3 sequences, more than 15% appearing once. Sequencing input: blood, either unsorted or a sorted T cell fraction (not recorded which). Every receptor here comes from a human donor who was either an allogeneic HSCT recipient or a stem cell or donor lymphocyte infusion donor (not recorded which). It is not recorded whose cells these are; they may come from a transplant donor. Each CDR3 is given with its conserved first and last residue. Each record gives: J gene, D gene, clone size, V gene, CDR3 DNA, CDR3 protein. D genes are given only for firm matches. Clone size is not always given. Where it is, it says once, few, many or a class for expanded clones.

TRBJ2-3	NA	few	TRBV2	TGTGCCAGCAGTGACGCCTCTCGTACCCCAGATACGCAGTATTTT	CASSDASRTPDTQYF
TRBJ2-1	NA	few	TRBV5-6	TGTGCCAGCAGCTTGGGAGCGGCTTTCAGGTCCTACAATGAGCAGTTCTTC	CASSLGAAFRSYNEQFF
TRBJ2-1	TRBD2	few	TRBV5-4	TGTGCCAGCAGCTTGGTAGGGCGGGAGAGCCCCAATGAGCAGTTCTTC	CASSLVGRESPNEQFF
TRBJ2-2	NA	NA	TRBV10-3	TGTGCCATCACTCGCTCGGACACCATAACTGGGGAGCTGTTTTTT	CAITRSDTITGELFF
TRBJ1-2	NA	NA	TRBV30	TGTGCCTGGAGTGAGACTAACTATGGCTACACCTTC	CAWSETNYGYTF
TRBJ2-3	TRBD2	NA	TRBV6-2/TRBV6-3	TGTGCCAGCAGTACCGGTCGACTAGCGGGGGGGCTGGATACGCAGTATTTT	CASSTGRLAGGLDTQYF
TRBJ2-1	TRBD2	few	TRBV20-1	TGCAGTGCAGGGACTAGCGGGAGCAGGGATGAGCAGTTCTTC	CSAGTSGSRDEQFF
TRBJ2-1	NA	NA	TRBV3-1	TGTGCCAGCAGCCAAGACGAGGGAATGGGAGATGAGCAGTTCTTC	CASSQDEGMGDEQFF
TRBJ2-3	TRBD2	NA	TRBV18	TGTGCCAGCTCACCCGCGGGGCGGGAGACAGATACGCAGTATTTT	CASSPAGRETDTQYF
TRBJ1-2	NA	NA	TRBV11-2	TGTGCCAGCAGCCACTACCTTGTGGCAGGAAGAAAGGGAGACTATGGCTACACCTTC	CASSHYLVAGRKGDYGYTF
TRBJ2-5	TRBD2	many	TRBV7-2	TGTGCCAGCAGCTTAGATAGCGGGATAGAGACCCAGTACTTC	CASSLDSGIETQYF
TRBJ1-2	NA	few	TRBV24-1	TGTGCCACCAGGTCAGGGACCCATGATGGCTACACCTTC	CATRSGTHDGYTF
TRBJ2-7	TRBD1	NA	TRBV10-3	TGTGCCATCACGGACGAAGGACAGGGGTCCTACGAGCAGTACTTC	CAITDEGQGSYEQYF
TRBJ2-7	NA	NA	TRBV4-1	TGCGCCAGCAGCCAAGATATCGCCCAATACGAGCAGTACTTC	CASSQDIAQYEQYF
TRBJ1-5	NA	NA	TRBV3-1	TGTGCCAGCAGCCAAGATTTAAGGACTCAGCCCCAGCATTTT	CASSQDLRTQPQHF
TRBJ2-5	NA	NA	TRBV12-3/TRBV12-4	TGTGCCAGCAGTTTAAGTGGGGCGTCCCAAGAGACCCAGTACTTC	CASSLSGASQETQYF
TRBJ1-1	NA	few	TRBV6-1	TGTGCCAGCAGTGACCTTGGGGAAACTTTCTTT	CASSDLGETFF
TRBJ1-1	NA	many	TRBV12-3/TRBV12-4	TGTGCCAGCAGTCCGGGCAGGGGCTCTACTGAAGCTTTCTTT	CASSPGRGSTEAFF
TRBJ2-5	NA	many	TRBV4-1	TGTGCCAGCAGCCATCCTCAAGAGACCCAGTACTTC	CASSHPQETQYF
TRBJ1-5	NA	NA	TRBV6-1	TGTGCCAGCAGTCCGTGGCAGAGCAATCAGCCCCAGCATTTT	CASSPWQSNQPQHF
TRBJ2-7	NA	few	TRBV20-1	TGCAGTGCTAGAGATAGGGGGAGGGCCAACGAGCAGTACTTC	CSARDRGRANEQYF
TRBJ1-2	NA	NA	TRBV7-2	TGTGCCAGCAGCCGCTGGGGGGGAGGCGGCTACACCTTC	CASSRWGGGGYTF
TRBJ1-3	NA	many	TRBV7-2	TGTGCCAGCAGCTGGTCGGGAAACACCATATATTTT	CASSWSGNTIYF
TRBJ2-3	NA	few	TRBV6-5	TGTGCCAGCAGTTACGGCCGGGACAAGGGCACAGATACGCAGTATTTT	CASSYGRDKGTDTQYF
TRBJ2-3	NA	few	TRBV3-1	TGTGCCAGCAGCCAAGGGGGCGCGGGCAATACCCATACGCAGTATTTT	CASSQGGAGNTHTQYF
TRBJ1-1	NA	few	TRBV7-9	TGTGCCAACAGGACCGGGACTTACACTGAAGCTTTCTTT	CANRTGTYTEAFF
TRBJ2-7	NA	few	TRBV18	TGTGCCAGCTCACCCCCGAGCAGGCCATCCTACGAGCAGTACTTC	CASSPPSRPSYEQYF
TRBJ2-7	TRBD1	NA	TRBV6-1	TGTGCAACCACCATGGGAACAGGGGCCCGCGGCGAGCAGTACTTC	CATTMGTGARGEQYF
TRBJ1-1	TRBD1	NA	TRBV20-1	TGCAGTGCCCTGGACAGGGTCGGTCGGACTGAAGCTTTCTTT	CSALDRVGRTEAFF
TRBJ1-6	NA	few	TRBV6-1	TGTGCCAGCAGTGCCCGAGTGCGGCGGGACCCCCTTAATTCACCCCTCCACTTT	CASSARVRRDPLNSPLHF